The clone carrying this TCR beta chain was seen more than once but under ten times. This specimen belongs to a study of patients and donors after allogeneic stem cell transplantation. TCRdb passed the RT-PCR reads through MiXCR, listing each CDR3 protein once. The data show fewer than 180,000 distinct CDR3 sequences, about two fifths seen once. This TCR was recovered from a human donor who was either an allogeneic HSCT recipient or a stem cell or donor lymphocyte infusion donor (not recorded which). It is not recorded whose cells these are; they may come from a transplant donor. The sample consisted of blood, either unsorted or a sorted T cell fraction (not recorded which).

This chain's CDR3 is CASSNRGQPQHF. The CDR3 nucleotides are TGTGCCAGCAGTAACAGGGGTCAGCCCCAGCATTTT. This sequence joins TRBV12-3 or TRBV12-4 and TRBJ1-5; TRBD1 matches 7 bases. V dropped 5 bases and J dropped 6; count of bases not matched to a gene: 1. CDR3 size: 12 residues.